A single sample gave rise to the 10 T cell receptor beta chains below, sequenced in a study of cytomegalovirus exposure and HLA in healthy donors. The study ran its PCR with 60 Vbeta and 13 Jbeta primers. Repertoires were generated with immunoSEQ multiplex PCR, while TCRdb's copy carries only in-frame clones and drops some. The table includes around 210,000 clones, 78% detected once. Sequenced sample: PBMCs. The receptors come from a boy aged 5-17 years in good health and CMV-seronegative.

The gene calls are TRBV5-1 and TRBJ2-1; D not certain. The ends were cut back, 0 bases at V and 0 bases at J, with 10 bases in the middle. CDR1 is SGHRS, CDR2 YFSETQ, per germline. This CDR3 has 16 residues. CDR3 in amino acids: CASSLARGGSYNEQFF. In nucleotides, the CDR3 is TGCGCCAGCAGCTTGGCCAGAGGTGGCTCCTACAATGAGCAGTTCTTC. The full variable domain, its missing parts supplied by reference TRBV5-1 and TRBJ2-1, is KAGVTQTPRYLIKTRGQQVTLSCSPISGHRSVSWYQQTPGQGLQFLFEYFSETQRNKGNFPGRFSGRQFSNSRSEMNVSTLELGDSALYLCASSLARGGSYNEQFFGPGTRLTVL.

V gene TRBV30 combines with J gene TRBJ2-7; D is perhaps TRBD2 (6 bases). The germline gives CDR1 GTSNPN, CDR2 SVGIG (reference sequence). This CDR3 has 14 amino acids. Deletions cut 2 bases from V and 5 bases from J, with 16 bases between. DNA of the CDR3: TGTGCCTGGAGTACGGGAGTTGGTGGCCACGAGCAGTACTTC. Its translation: CAWSTGVGGHEQYF.

The gene calls are TRBV6-5 and TRBJ1-1, with D uncertain. The CDR3 consists of 13 residues. Germline assignment: CDR1 MNHEY and CDR2 SVGAGI. The V end lost 8 bases, the J end lost 2 bases, and 12 bases lay between the germline ends. The CDR3 loop is CASGRETNTEAFF. Written as DNA, the CDR3 is TGTGCCAGCGGCCGGGAGACAAACACTGAAGCTTTCTTT.

The chain links TRBV27 to TRBJ1-1; TRBD1 is a possible D gene (6 bases). CDR3 length equals 12 residues. The V and J ends lost 6 bases and 7 bases respectively, with 12 bases between them. CDR1 MNHEY and CDR2 SMNVEV come from the germline V gene (reference sequence). The CDR3 sequence is CASSDSRGEAFF. CDR3 sequence (DNA): TGTGCCAGCAGCGATAGCAGGGGTGAAGCTTTCTTT.

V gene TRBV5-1 combines with J gene TRBJ2-1; no definite D call. Looked up from germline, CDR1 is SGHRS and CDR2 is YFSETQ. The length of the CDR3 is 19 residues. Trimming removed 4 bases at V and 0 bases at J, with 23 bases between. The CDR3 DNA follows: TGCGCCAGCAGCCTGGGTCTCCTACCCAAAACGAGCTCCTACAATGAGCAGTTCTTC. This encodes CASSLGLLPKTSSYNEQFF.

The V gene is TRBV4-1, the J gene TRBJ2-3, with a possible D match to TRBD2 (5 bases). Looked up from germline, CDR1 is MGHRA and CDR2 is YSYEKL. V lost 2 bases and J lost 3, with 9 bases in between. The CDR3 sequence is 14 residues long. The CDR3 sequence is CASSQWRITDTQYF. In nucleotides, the CDR3 is TGCGCCAGCAGCCAATGGAGGATTACAGATACGCAGTATTTT.

This clone was detected once. Its ends do not fully match the called genes, so a read error is possible. The chain carries TRBV7-9 and TRBJ2-7; the D gene is possibly TRBD2 (5 bases). This CDR3 contains 14 residues. CDR1 is SEHNR and CDR2 is FQNEAQ in the germline V gene (reference sequence). CDR3 nucleotides: TGTTCCAGCAGCTTCGGGGTTCGGCCCTACGAGCAGTACTTC. Translating it yields CSSSFGVRPYEQYF.

This rearrangement joins TRBV19 to TRBJ2-3, with 14 bases that match TRBD2. CDR1 LNHDA and CDR2 SQIVND come from the germline V gene (reference sequence). The CDR3 length is 18 residues. Losses at the gene ends were 7 bases for V and 0 bases for J; bases not matched to a gene: 9. Written as DNA, the CDR3 is TGTGCCAGTACTGGGACTAGCGGGAGTGGAAGGAGCACAGATACGCAGTATTTT. Its protein product is CASTGTSGSGRSTDTQYF.

The rearrangement joins TRBV30 to TRBJ1-1; 8 nucleotides agree with TRBD1. Germline CDR1 GTSNPN, CDR2 SVGIG (reference sequence). V shed 5 bases and J 5 bases; nucleotides not matched to a gene: 7. The CDR3 has 13 amino acids. The CDR3 region has the DNA TGTGCCTGGGGACAGGGATATGTAACTGAAGCTTTCTTT. Translating gives CAWGQGYVTEAFF. Supplemented by reference TRBV30 and TRBJ1-1, the full variable domain reads SQTIHQWPATLVQPVGSPLSLECTVEGTSNPNLYWYRQAAGRGLQLLFYSVGIGQISSEVPQNLSASRPQDRQFILSSKKLLLSDSGFYLCAWGQGYVTEAFFGQGTRLTVV.

In its sample, this clone was seen a few times. This chain links TRBV5-1 with TRBJ2-7; the match to TRBD2 covers 16 bases. The CDR3 is 16 residues long. Germline assignment: CDR1 SGHRS and CDR2 YFSETQ. V was pared by 4 bases and J by 6 bases, with 7 bases of the junction left unmatched. In DNA, the CDR3 is TGCGCCAGCAGCCCGGGAGGGACTAGCGGGAGGGCCGAGCAGTACTTC. It encodes CASSPGGTSGRAEQYF.